The 15 T cell receptor beta chains below were found in one sample sequenced in a study of blood T cell repertoires in COVID-19. Data came from immunoSEQ multiplex PCR; TCRdb stores just in-frame clones and leaves some out. The table includes roughly 190,000 clones, over 75% detected once. Sequenced material: peripheral blood. These receptor sequences come from a middle-aged woman who had recovered from COVID-19.

A few counts support this clone. The chain combines TRBV2 with TRBJ2-7; 11 nucleotides match TRBD1. The CDR3 runs 14 residues. Looked up from germline, CDR1 is SNHLY and CDR2 is FYNNEI. J gave up 4 bases and V 5 bases, and 4 bases lay outside the gene matches. For the CDR3, the DNA is TGTGCCAGCAGTCGGGACAGGGGGAGGTACGAGCAGTACTTC. Translation gives CASSRDRGRYEQYF.

The rearrangement links TRBV5-3 to TRBJ2-5, with a tentative D call TRBD2 (6 bases). TRBV5-3 has ORF status, its function being uncertain. V was shortened by 4 bases and J by 0 bases, with 10 bases between the two germline ends. The length of the CDR3 is 14 residues. The CDR3 is CARSLLADQETQYF. The CDR3 DNA reads as TGTGCCAGAAGCCTATTAGCGGACCAAGAGACCCAGTACTTC.

The chain links TRBV7-8 to TRBJ1-1; the match to TRBD1 covers 7 bases. The V segment lost 5 bases and the J segment 1 base; nucleotides outside the gene matches: 10. CDR1 and CDR2 (germline): SGHVS, FQNEAQ. The CDR3 is 16 residues long. The CDR3 DNA is TGTGCCAGCAGCCGAACTAGACAGGGACAGAACACTGAAGCTTTCTTT. Residues: CASSRTRQGQNTEAFF.

V is TRBV27 and J is TRBJ1-2; 7 bases are a match to TRBD1. CDR1 MNHEY and CDR2 SMNVEV come from the germline V gene (reference sequence). V gave up 6 bases and J gave up 0 bases; unmatched junction bases: 10. The CDR3 consists of 16 residues. CDR3 in DNA: TGTGCCAGCAGGCCCCGGGACAGCGTCGCTAACTATGGCTACACCTTC. The encoded protein is CASRPRDSVANYGYTF.

Comments on this clone: Sequence at one end of the junction differs from germline and may be a read error. As DNA, the CDR3 is TGCAGTGCTAGTGGACAGGGGGCTTCCACCTCGCTCTTT. Translation: CSASGQGASTSLF. J is TRBJ1-3 and V is TRBV20-1; 11 bases agree with TRBD1. Germline CDR1 is DFQATT and CDR2 is SNEGSKA (reference sequence). The CDR3 has 13 residues.

The V call is TRBV28, the J call TRBJ2-1; TRBD2 matches 10 bases. CDR1 and CDR2 (germline): MDHEN, SYDVKM. The trim removed 5 bases at V and 7 bases at J, leaving 11 bases unmatched. CDR3 length equals 16 residues. The CDR3 here is CASSRLAGTSGNEQFF. Written as DNA, the CDR3 is TGTGCCAGCAGTAGACTAGCGGGCACCTCGGGGAATGAGCAGTTCTTC.

CDR3 DNA sequence: TGTGCCACCTGGGCCACCGGGGAGCTGTTTTTT. Translated, it gives CATWATGELFF. The gene calls are TRBV10-3 and TRBJ2-2; D ambiguous. Germline V gene sequence: CDR1 ENHRY, CDR2 SYGVKD. V was clipped by 10 bases and J by 4 bases, with 7 bases between them. This CDR3 is 11 amino acids long.

The chain uses TRBV3-1 (or the pseudogene TRBV3-2) and TRBJ2-7; TRBD2 matches at 8 bases. Trimming removed 1 base from V and 7 bases from J; junction bases left unmatched: 3. The CDR3 is 13 amino acids. Germline assignment: CDR1 LGHDT and CDR2 YNNKEL (reference sequence). This CDR3 reads CASSQGLAGEQYF. The CDR3 DNA is TGTGCCAGCAGCCAAGGTTTAGCGGGGGAGCAGTACTTC.

The CDR3 DNA is TGTGCCAGCAGTTACAAACACACGAACACCGGGGAGCTGTTTTTT. This codes for CASSYKHTNTGELFF. The rearrangement joins TRBV6-5 to TRBJ2-2; no clear D gene. The CDR3 runs to 15 residues. Trimming removed 2 bases at V and 0 bases at J, with 7 bases between. Germline CDR1 and CDR2: MNHEY and SVGAGI.

The V and J genes are TRBV28 and TRBJ2-7; no clear D gene. Per germline, CDR1 MDHEN and CDR2 SYDVKM. With 1 base removed from V and 0 bases from J, the gap between germline ends came to 13 bases. The CDR3 sequence is 16 residues long. DNA for the CDR3: TGTGCCAGCAGTTTATCTACTGAGTTAAGCTCCTACGAGCAGTACTTC. Protein product: CASSLSTELSSYEQYF. Full variable domain (remainder filled in from reference TRBV28 and TRBJ2-7): DVKVTQSSRYLVKRTGEKVFLECVQDMDHENMFWYRQDPGLGLRLIYFSYDVKMKEKGDIPEGYSVSREKKERFSLILESASTNQTSMYLCASSLSTELSSYEQYFGPGTRLTVT.

This rearrangement joins TRBV7-6 to TRBJ1-2; the D gene is possibly TRBD1 (6 bases). V was clipped by 1 base and J by 4 bases, with 25 bases between them. Germline lookup yields CDR1 SGHVS and CDR2 FNYEAQ. This CDR3 has 19 amino acids. The CDR3 is CASSLDGARGSEETYGYTF. In DNA, the CDR3 is TGTGCCAGCAGCTTAGATGGAGCCAGGGGCAGTGAGGAAACCTATGGCTACACCTTC.

The chain employs TRBV6-2 or TRBV6-3 and TRBJ2-6; perhaps TRBD2 as D (6 bases). Trimming stripped 2 bases from V and 0 bases from J, with 14 bases between. Germline values: CDR1 MNHEY, CDR2 SVGEGT. The CDR3 consists of 18 residues. The chain's CDR3 is CASSYQPGVDSGANVLTF. The CDR3 DNA reads TGTGCCAGCAGTTACCAACCGGGGGTCGACTCTGGGGCCAACGTCCTGACTTTC.

This clone showed up just once. The CDR3 loop reads CASSFPTGIDTEAFF. The CDR3 DNA reads TGTGCCAGCAGCTTCCCGACAGGGATTGACACTGAAGCTTTCTTT. The chain carries TRBV7-2 and TRBJ1-1, with 7 bases matching TRBD1. The V gene's germline CDR1 is SGHTA and CDR2 FQGNSA. The CDR3 length is 15 residues. With V trimmed by 3 bases and J by 3 bases, 7 bases remained unmatched.

This clone was seen only a few times. This chain connects TRBV5-1 to TRBJ1-2; D is undetermined. The CDR3 is made up of 14 amino acids. The germline V and J ends were trimmed by 3 bases and 4 bases, with 13 bases remaining between them. Germline V gene sequence: CDR1 SGHRS, CDR2 YFSETQ. CDR3 protein: CASSSVTAGYGYTF. The CDR3 region has the DNA TGCGCCAGCAGCTCAGTTACAGCGGGCTATGGCTACACCTTC.

This clone was picked up a small number of times. V usage is TRBV19 and J usage is TRBJ1-1; D might be TRBD1 (5 bases). The germline V and J ends were trimmed by 0 bases and 5 bases, with 7 bases remaining between them. The germline gives CDR1 LNHDA, CDR2 SQIVND (reference sequence). The CDR3 contains 13 residues. CDR3 region: CASSIERGTEAFF. CDR3 DNA: TGTGCCAGTAGTATAGAGCGGGGGACTGAAGCTTTCTTT.